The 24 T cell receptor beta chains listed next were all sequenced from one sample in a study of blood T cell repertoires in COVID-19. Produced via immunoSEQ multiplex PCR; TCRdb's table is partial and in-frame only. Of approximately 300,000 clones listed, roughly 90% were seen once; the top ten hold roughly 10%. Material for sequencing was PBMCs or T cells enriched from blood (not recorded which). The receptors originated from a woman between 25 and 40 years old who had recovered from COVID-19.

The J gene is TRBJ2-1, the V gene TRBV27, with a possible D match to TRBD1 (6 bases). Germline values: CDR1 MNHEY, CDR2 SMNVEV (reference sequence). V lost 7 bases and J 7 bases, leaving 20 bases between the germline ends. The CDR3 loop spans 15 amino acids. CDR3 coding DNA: TGTGCCAGCACCATTTACTGGGGACAAACTAATGAGCAGTTCTTC. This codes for CASTIYWGQTNEQFF.

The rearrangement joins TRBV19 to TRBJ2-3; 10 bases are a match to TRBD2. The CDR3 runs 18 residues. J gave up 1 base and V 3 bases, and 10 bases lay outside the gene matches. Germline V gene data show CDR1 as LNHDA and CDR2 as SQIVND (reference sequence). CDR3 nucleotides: TGTGCCAGTAGTATTCCCCCCCTAGCGGGGGTACGCACAGATACGCAGTATTTT. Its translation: CASSIPPLAGVRTDTQYF.

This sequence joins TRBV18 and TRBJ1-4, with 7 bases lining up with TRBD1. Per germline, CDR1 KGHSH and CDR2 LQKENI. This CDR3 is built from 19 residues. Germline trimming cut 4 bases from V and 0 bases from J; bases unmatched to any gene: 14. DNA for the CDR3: TGTGCCAGCTCACGGCTAACCGGGACAGTAACCCCAACTAATGAAAAACTGTTTTTT. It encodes CASSRLTGTVTPTNEKLFF.

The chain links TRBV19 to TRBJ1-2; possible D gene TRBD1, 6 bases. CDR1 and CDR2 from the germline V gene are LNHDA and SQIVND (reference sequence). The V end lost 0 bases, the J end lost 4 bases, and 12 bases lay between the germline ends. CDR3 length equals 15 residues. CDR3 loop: CASSIEQGWSYGYTF. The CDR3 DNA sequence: TGTGCCAGTAGTATAGAACAGGGATGGAGCTATGGCTACACCTTC.

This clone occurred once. The CDR3 protein is CASKLTSGSTDTQYF. Written as DNA, the CDR3 is TGCGCCAGCAAACTGACTAGCGGGAGCACAGATACGCAGTATTTT. The chain is built from TRBV5-1 and TRBJ2-3, with 10 bases aligning to TRBD2. CDR1 and CDR2 (germline): SGHRS, YFSETQ. The trim removed 6 bases at V and 0 bases at J, leaving 4 bases unmatched. The CDR3 has 15 amino acids.

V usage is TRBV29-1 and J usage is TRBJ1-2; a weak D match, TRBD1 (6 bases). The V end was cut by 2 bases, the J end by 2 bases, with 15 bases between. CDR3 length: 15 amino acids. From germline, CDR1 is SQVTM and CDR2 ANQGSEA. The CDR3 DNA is TGCAGCGTTGAAAGAACAGGGTATGGGAACTATGGCTACACCTTC. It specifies CSVERTGYGNYGYTF.

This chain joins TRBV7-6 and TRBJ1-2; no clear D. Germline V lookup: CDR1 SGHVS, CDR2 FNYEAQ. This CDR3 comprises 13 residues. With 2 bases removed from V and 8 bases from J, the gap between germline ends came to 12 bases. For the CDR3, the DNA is TGTGCCAGCAGCTTAATACCCTCCGAGGGCTACACCTTC. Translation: CASSLIPSEGYTF.

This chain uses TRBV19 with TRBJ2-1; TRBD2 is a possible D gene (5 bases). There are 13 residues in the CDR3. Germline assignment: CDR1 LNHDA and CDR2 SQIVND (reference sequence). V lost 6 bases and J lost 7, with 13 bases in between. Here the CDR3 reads CASSPTGLNEQFF. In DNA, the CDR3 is TGTGCCAGTAGCCCTACGGGATTGAATGAGCAGTTCTTC. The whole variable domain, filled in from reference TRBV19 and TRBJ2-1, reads DGGITQSPKYLFRKEGQNVTLSCEQNLNHDAMYWYRQDPGQGLRLIYYSQIVNDFQKGDIAEGYSVSREKKESFPLTVTSAQKNPTAFYLCASSPTGLNEQFFGPGTRLTVL.

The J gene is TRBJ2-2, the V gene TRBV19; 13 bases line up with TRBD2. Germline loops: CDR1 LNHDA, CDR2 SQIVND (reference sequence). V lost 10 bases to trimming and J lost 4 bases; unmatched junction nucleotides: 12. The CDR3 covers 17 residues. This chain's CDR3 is CATTRTSGRLSTGELFF. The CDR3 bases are TGTGCCACCACCCGGACTAGCGGGAGATTAAGCACCGGGGAGCTGTTTTTT.

CDR3 nucleotides: TGTGCCAGCAGTGACTCGTATACGGGGGCCGGGGAGCTGTTTTTT. Residues: CASSDSYTGAGELFF. V gene TRBV6-4 combines with J gene TRBJ2-2; TRBD2 is a possible D gene (6 bases). The CDR3 is 15 residues long. Trimming left V 0 bases short and J 6 bases short, with 11 bases between. The germline CDR1 and CDR2 sequences are MRHNA and SNTAGT.

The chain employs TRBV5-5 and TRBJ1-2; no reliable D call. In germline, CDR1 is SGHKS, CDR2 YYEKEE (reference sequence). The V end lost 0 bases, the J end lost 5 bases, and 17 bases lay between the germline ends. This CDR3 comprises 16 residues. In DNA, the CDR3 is TGTGCCAGCAGCTTGGCAGGCTCTGAGTACCTTTATGGCTACACCTTC. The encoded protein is CASSLAGSEYLYGYTF.

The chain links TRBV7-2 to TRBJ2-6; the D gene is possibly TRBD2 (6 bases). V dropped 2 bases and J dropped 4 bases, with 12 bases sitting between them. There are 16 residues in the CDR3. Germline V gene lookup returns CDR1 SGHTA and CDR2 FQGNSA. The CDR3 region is CASSLWGEPGANVLTF. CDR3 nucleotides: TGTGCCAGCAGCTTATGGGGGGAGCCAGGGGCCAACGTCCTGACTTTC. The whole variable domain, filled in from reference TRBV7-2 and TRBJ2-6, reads GAGVSQSPSNKVTEKGKDVELRCDPISGHTALYWYRQSLGQGLEFLIYFQGNSAPDKSGLPSDRFSAERTGGSVSTLTIQRTQQEDSAVYLCASSLWGEPGANVLTFGAGSRLTVL.

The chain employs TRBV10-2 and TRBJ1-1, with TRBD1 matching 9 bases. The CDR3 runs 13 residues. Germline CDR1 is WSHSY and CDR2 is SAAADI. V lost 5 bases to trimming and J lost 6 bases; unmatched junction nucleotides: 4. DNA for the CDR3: TGCGCCAGCAGTTCGGACAGGGGATCTGAAGCTTTCTTT. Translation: CASSSDRGSEAFF.

CDR3 in DNA: TGTGCCAGCAGCCAAGTTATGGGCAGACCTAATGAAAAACTGTTTTTT. Translating it yields CASSQVMGRPNEKLFF. The gene calls are TRBV3-1 (or the pseudogene TRBV3-2) and TRBJ1-4; D is ambiguous. The CDR3 consists of 16 residues. V dropped 1 base and J dropped 3 bases, with 12 bases sitting between them. CDR1 is LGHDT and CDR2 is YNNKEL in the germline V gene (reference sequence).

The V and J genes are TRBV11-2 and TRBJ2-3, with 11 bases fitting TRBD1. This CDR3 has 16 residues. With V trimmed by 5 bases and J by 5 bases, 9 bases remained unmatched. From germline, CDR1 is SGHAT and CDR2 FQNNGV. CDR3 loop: CASSREGQGVVDTQYF. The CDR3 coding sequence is TGTGCCAGCAGCCGCGAGGGACAGGGGGTTGTAGATACGCAGTATTTT.

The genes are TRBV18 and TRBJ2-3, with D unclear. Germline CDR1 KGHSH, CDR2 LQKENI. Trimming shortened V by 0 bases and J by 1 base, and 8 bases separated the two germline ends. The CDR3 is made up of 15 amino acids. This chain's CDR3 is CASSPPFKRTDTQYF. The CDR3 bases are TGTGCCAGCTCACCACCGTTTAAGCGCACAGATACGCAGTATTTT.

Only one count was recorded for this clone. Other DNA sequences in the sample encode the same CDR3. CDR3 nucleotide sequence: TGTGCCAGCAGTTTAGCGGGATCCGAGCAGTACTTC. Encoded protein: CASSLAGSEQYF. This chain links TRBV27 with TRBJ2-7; perhaps TRBD2 as D (6 bases). CDR1 and CDR2 (germline): MNHEY, SMNVEV (reference sequence). This CDR3 is built from 12 residues. The germline V and J ends were trimmed by 2 bases and 6 bases, with 8 bases remaining between them.

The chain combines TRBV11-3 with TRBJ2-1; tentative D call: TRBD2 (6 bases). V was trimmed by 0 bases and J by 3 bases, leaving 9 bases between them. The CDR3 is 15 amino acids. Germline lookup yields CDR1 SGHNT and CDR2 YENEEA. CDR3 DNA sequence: TGTGCCAGCAGCTTAGAGCGGGAAGGCTACAATGAGCAGTTCTTC. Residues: CASSLEREGYNEQFF.

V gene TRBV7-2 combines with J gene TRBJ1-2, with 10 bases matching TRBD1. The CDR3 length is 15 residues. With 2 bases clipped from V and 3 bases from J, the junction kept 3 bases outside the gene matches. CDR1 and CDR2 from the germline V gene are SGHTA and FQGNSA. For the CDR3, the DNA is TGTGCCAGCAGCTTATCGGGACAGGGGCACTATGGCTACACCTTC. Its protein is CASSLSGQGHYGYTF. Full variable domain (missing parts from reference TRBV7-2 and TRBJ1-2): GAGVSQSPSNKVTEKGKDVELRCDPISGHTALYWYRQSLGQGLEFLIYFQGNSAPDKSGLPSDRFSAERTGGSVSTLTIQRTQQEDSAVYLCASSLSGQGHYGYTFGSGTRLTVV.

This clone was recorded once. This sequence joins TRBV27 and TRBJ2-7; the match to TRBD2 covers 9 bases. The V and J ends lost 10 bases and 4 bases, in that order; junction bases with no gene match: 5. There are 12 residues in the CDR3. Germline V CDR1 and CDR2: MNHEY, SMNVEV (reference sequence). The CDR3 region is CATGLAHYEQYF. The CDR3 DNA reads TGTGCCACCGGACTAGCGCATTACGAGCAGTACTTC.

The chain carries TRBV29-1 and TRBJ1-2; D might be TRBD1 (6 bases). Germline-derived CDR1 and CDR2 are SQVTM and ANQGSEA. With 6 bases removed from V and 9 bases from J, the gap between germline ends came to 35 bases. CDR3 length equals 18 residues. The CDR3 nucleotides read TGCAGCGTCCCGAGCCTTAGGGGACAACGGTCCAGAGGTCGCCGCTACACCTTC. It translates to CSVPSLRGQRSRGRRYTF.

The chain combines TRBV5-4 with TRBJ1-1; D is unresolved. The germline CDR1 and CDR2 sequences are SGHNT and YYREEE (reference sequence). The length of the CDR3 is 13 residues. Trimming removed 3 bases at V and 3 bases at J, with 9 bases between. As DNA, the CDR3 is TGTGCCAGCAGCTCGGGAGAGGACACTGAAGCTTTCTTT. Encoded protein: CASSSGEDTEAFF.

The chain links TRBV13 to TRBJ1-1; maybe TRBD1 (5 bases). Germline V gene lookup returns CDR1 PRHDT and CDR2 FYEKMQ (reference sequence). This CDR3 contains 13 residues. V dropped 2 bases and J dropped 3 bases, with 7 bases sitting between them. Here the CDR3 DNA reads TGTGCCAGCAGCTTATTAGGGGACACTGAAGCTTTCTTT. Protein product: CASSLLGDTEAFF.

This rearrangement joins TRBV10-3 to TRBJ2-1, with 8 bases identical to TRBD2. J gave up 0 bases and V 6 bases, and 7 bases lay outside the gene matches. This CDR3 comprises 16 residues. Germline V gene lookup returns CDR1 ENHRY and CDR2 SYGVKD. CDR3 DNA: TGTGCCATCAGACCTAGCGGGCCGAGCTCCTACAATGAGCAGTTCTTC. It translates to CAIRPSGPSSYNEQFF.